This T cell receptor beta chain was recorded in a study of blood T cell repertoires in COVID-19. At the level of the study: Whether acute or convalescent, the COVID-19 samples came from the United States, Italy and Spain.

Trimming pared 5 bases from V and 0 bases from J, leaving 7 bases between. Germline loops: CDR1 SEHNR, CDR2 FQNEAQ (reference sequence). The CDR3 spans 13 residues. Source study methods: Using reference gene primer amplification, nucleated cell counts were estimated. The repertoire was sequenced with immunoSEQ multiplex PCR; TCRdb's copy has only in-frame clones and lacks some. V, J and clone size were drawn from that table, and D and trimming were deduced from the DNA. The sample includes 330,000 or so clones, under 95% seen only once; the top ten take about a fifth. Cohorts were assigned according to the clinical history that participants reported.

The sequence was collected from a woman aged 25 to 39 who had recovered from COVID-19. The chain has TRBV7-9 and TRBJ1-1; the D gene is possibly TRBD1 (5 bases). The specimen was PBMCs or T cells enriched from blood (not recorded which). CDR3 bases: TGTGCCAGCAGCCCCAGGGTGAACACTGAAGCTTTCTTT. Translated, it gives CASSPRVNTEAFF.